This T cell receptor (beta chain) was captured by sequencing in a study of beta chain features in type 1 diabetes (dated by TCRdb to 2016 to 2018). Regarding the complete study: Mean age, gender distribution, total cell number and subset yield did not differ between patients and healthy donors. A total of 85 million to 140 million sorted cells were examined across all samples, and the number of cells per subset was strongly correlated with RNA yield. In the study, recently diagnosed type 1 diabetes patients and matched healthy donors were compared on the TCRB repertoires of their sorted circulating CD4+ T cell subsets. Regulatory and stem cell-like memory subsets were obtained from only 8 patients and roughly 8 healthy donors, while naive and central memory subsets were obtained from all 30 or so donors. Study-wide conclusions, independent of this receptor: HLA sub-analyses involved small numbers of individuals, so any influence of HLA type on TCRB rearrangement remained unresolved. In all four CD4+ subsets, TCRB CDR3 length was moderately but significantly shorter in type 1 diabetes patients. Naive, central memory and regulatory TCRB repertoires appeared to be more similar among patients than among healthy donors. Because cDNA rather than genomic DNA was sequenced, highly expressing activated cells could have been over-represented, although no difference in activation and CD3 levels was found between groups. Fewer insertions and more nucleotide deletions at VDJ recombination sites were observed in patients with type 1 diabetes, implying thymic rearrangement abnormalities. PCR may preferentially amplify shorter templates, but because patient and control samples were amplified and corrected together, any resulting skew would affect both groups equally.

A single peripheral blood draw of around 0.11 L on average was collected from each donor into heparinised tubes. Using a panel that included CD45RO, CCR7, CD25, CD127, CD95 and CD27, naive, central memory, regulatory and stem cell-like memory CD4+ T cells were sorted on a BD FACSAria II. A purity above 95% was achieved for all sorted populations. PBMCs were separated immediately by Lymphoprep density gradient centrifugation and were stained directly, without being cultured. Samples were stained and sorted in pairs, with one healthy donor and one patient per experiment, so that batch effects were minimized. V loses 4 bases of germline sequence and J loses 6 bases, and the interval between the two ends is 12 bases. As encoded in the germline V gene, CDR1 is SQVTM while CDR2 is ANQGSEA. Spanning cysteine to phenylalanine, the CDR3 consists of 13 amino acids. The sequence is cut down to CDR3 DNA, 39 bases in frame from base 1.

This clone has only a few counts. Its antigen specificity is not known. Base qualities are not provided; no much larger clone lies one nucleotide away. The entire amount of isolated RNA was reverse transcribed using the High Capacity cDNA Reverse Transcription Kit, so the sequenced TCRB transcripts were expressed ones. Naive, central memory and regulatory T cell samples underwent deep immunoSEQ sequencing, averaging around 4 million total reads per sample. Sorted cells were lysed in RLT buffer and RNA was extracted with DNase-treated RNeasy Micro or Mini kits, depending on cell number. To prevent cross-contamination, each cell subset was processed individually, whereas patient and healthy donor samples were processed jointly. The immunoSEQ multiplex PCR was used to amplify TCRB sequences from cDNA, yielding 87-bp fragments that span the CDR3 region. Amplicons were sequenced on the Illumina HiSeq platform. The original methods were these. Synthetic template baselines were used to correct PCR bias computationally, reads within Hamming distance 2 were collapsed, and singletons that could not be merged were discarded. Reads were aligned against IMGT so that V, D and J genes, CDR3 length and insertions or deletions at six rearrangement sites could be assigned. Clonotype counts were normalized to sorted cell number within each subset before computing true diversity and Gini coefficients with the tcR R package. Repertoire sharing was quantified using the overlap coefficient calculated on TCRB nucleotide sequences. Out-of-frame TCRB sequences from naive cells were analyzed as a proxy for the pre-selection repertoire. The table comes from immuneACCESS by way of TCRdb, which keeps in-frame sequences with V and J called. Part of the clones is missing from these tables; in studies checked, under half for an unresolved V gene and the rest for unknown reasons. V and J calls and clone size come straight from that table; D and trimming were deduced from the DNA. For this sample there are 620,000 or so clones; roughly 16% appear just once. The top ten hold about 0.097% of the sample.

Sequencing was done on a sample of naive CD4+ T cells from blood. Explained via the paper, the cell subset or site label denotes: true naive CD4+ T cells. The V gene is TRBV29-1 and the J gene is TRBJ1-4; TRBD1 might be the D gene, on 5 matching bases. This TCR derives from a man aged 18 to 30 in good health. DNA sequence: TGCAGCGTTGCAGGGCTGGGGGATGAAAAACTGTTTTTT. The translation is CSVAGLGDEKLFF.